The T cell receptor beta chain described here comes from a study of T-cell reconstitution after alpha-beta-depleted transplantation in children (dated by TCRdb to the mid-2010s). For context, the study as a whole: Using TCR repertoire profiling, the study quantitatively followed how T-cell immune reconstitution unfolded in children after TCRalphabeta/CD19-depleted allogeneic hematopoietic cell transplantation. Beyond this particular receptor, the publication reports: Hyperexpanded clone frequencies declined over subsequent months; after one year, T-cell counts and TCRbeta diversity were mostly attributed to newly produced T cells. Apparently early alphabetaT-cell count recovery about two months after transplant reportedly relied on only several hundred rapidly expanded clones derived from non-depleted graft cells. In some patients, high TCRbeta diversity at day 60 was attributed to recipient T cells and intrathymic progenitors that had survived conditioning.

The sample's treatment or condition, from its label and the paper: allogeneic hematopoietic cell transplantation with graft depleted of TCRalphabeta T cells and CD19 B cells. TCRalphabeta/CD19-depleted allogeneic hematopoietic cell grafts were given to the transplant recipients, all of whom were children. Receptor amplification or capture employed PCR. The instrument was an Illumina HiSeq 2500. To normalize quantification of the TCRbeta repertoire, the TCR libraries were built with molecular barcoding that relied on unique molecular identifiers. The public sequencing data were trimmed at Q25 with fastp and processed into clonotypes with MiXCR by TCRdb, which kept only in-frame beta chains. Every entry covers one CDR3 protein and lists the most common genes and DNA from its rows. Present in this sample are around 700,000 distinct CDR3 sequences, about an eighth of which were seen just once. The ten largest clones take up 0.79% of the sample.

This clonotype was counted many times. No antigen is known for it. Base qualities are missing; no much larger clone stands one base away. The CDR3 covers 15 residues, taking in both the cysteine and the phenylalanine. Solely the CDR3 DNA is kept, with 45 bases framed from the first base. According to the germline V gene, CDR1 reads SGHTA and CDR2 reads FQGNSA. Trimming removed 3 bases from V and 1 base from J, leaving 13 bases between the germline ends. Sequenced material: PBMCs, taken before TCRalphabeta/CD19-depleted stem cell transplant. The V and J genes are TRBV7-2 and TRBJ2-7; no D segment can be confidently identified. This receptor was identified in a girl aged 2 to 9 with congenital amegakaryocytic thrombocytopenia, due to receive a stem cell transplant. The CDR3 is CASSFYRGPSYEQYF. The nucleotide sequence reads TGTGCCAGCAGCTTTTATCGAGGCCCTTCCTACGAGCAGTACTTC. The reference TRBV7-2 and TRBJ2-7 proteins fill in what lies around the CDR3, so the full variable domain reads GAGVSQSPSNKVTEKGKDVELRCDPISGHTALYWYRQSLGQGLEFLIYFQGNSAPDKSGLPSDRFSAERTGGSVSTLTIQRTQQEDSAVYLCASSFYRGPSYEQYFGPGTRLTVT.